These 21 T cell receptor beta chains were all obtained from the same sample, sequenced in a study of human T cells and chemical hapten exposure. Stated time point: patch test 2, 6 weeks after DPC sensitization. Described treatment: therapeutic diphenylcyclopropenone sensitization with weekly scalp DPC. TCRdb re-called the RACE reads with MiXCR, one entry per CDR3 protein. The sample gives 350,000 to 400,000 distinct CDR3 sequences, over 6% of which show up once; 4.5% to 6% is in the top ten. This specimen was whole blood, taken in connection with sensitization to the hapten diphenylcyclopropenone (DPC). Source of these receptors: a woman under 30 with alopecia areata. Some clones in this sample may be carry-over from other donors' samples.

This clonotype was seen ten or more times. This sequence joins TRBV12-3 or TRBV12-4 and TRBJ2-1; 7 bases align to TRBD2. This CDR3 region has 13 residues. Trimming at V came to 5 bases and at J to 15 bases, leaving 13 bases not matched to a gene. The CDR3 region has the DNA TGTGCCAGCAGTCCCGGGGACTATTTGTTGCTGTTCTTC. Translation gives CASSPGDYLLLFF.

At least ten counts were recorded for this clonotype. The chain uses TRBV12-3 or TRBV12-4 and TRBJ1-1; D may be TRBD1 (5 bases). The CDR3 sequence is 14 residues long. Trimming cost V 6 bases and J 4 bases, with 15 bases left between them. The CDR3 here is CASSADRSGTEAFF. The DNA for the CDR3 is TGTGCCAGCAGCGCCGACAGATCGGGCACTGAAGCTTTCTTT.

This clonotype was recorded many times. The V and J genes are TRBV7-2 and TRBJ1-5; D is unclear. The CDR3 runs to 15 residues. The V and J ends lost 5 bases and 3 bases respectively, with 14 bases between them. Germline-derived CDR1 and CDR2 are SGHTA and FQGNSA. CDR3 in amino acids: CASSHRLLSNQPQHF. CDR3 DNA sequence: TGTGCCAGCAGCCACCGACTCCTATCCAATCAGCCCCAGCATTTT.

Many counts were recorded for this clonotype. CDR3 sequence (DNA): TGCGCCAGCAGCCGTGGTTTGGGGGCAGACACTGAAGCTTTCTTT. Residues: CASSRGLGADTEAFF. The chain combines TRBV4-1 with TRBJ1-1; D possibly corresponds to TRBD1 (6 bases). CDR1 MGHRA and CDR2 YSYEKL come from the germline V gene. V lost 4 bases and J lost 3, with 15 bases in between. This CDR3 region has 15 residues.

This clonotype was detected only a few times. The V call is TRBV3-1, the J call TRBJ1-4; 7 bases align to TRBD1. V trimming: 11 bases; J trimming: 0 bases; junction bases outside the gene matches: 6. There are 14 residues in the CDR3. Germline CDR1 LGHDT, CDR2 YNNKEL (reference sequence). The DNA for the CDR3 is TGTGCCGTGGGACAGTCTGCAACTAATGAAAAACTGTTTTTT. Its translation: CAVGQSATNEKLFF.

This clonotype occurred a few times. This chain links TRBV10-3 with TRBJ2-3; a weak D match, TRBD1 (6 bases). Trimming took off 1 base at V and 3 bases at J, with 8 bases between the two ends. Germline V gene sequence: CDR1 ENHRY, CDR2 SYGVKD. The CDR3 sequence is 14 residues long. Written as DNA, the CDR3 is TGTGCCATCAGTGAGTTTGGGACAACAGATACGCAGTATTTT. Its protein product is CAISEFGTTDTQYF.

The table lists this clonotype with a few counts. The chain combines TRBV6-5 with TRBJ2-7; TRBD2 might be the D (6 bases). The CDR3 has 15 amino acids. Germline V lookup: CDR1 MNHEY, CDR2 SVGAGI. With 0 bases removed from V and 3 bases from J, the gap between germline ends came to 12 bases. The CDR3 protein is CASSYSYVADYEQYF. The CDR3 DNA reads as TGTGCCAGCAGTTACTCGTACGTAGCGGACTACGAGCAGTACTTC.

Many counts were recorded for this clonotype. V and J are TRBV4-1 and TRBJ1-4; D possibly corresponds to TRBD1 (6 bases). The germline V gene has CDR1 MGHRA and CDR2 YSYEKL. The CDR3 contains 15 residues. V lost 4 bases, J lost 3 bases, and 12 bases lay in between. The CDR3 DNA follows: TGCGCCAGCAGCCTAATACAGGGATCTAATGAAAAACTGTTTTTT. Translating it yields CASSLIQGSNEKLFF.

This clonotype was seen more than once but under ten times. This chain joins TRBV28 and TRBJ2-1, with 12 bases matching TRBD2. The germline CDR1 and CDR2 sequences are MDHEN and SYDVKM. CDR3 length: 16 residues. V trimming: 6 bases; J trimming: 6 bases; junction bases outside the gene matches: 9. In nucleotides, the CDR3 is TGTGCCAGCAGCCGGTCTCGGACTAGCGGGGTCAATGAGCAGTTCTTC. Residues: CASSRSRTSGVNEQFF.

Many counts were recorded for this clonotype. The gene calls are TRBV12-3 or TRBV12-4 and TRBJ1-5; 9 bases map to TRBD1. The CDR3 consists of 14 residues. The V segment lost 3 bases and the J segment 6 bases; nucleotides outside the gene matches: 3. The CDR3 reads CASSLGTGRQPQHF. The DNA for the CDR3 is TGTGCCAGCAGTTTGGGGACAGGGCGTCAGCCCCAGCATTTT.

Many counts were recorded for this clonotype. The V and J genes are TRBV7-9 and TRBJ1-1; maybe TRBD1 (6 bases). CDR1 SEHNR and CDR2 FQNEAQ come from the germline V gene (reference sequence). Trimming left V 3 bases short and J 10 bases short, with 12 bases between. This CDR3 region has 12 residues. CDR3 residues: CASSLGASGAFF. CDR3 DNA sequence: TGTGCCAGCAGCTTGGGGGCATCTGGAGCTTTCTTT.

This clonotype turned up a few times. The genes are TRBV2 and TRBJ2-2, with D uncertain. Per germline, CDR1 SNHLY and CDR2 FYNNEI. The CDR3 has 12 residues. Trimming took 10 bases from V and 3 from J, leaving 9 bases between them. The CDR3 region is CATTGYTGELFF. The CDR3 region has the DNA TGTGCCACGACCGGCTACACCGGGGAGCTGTTTTTT.

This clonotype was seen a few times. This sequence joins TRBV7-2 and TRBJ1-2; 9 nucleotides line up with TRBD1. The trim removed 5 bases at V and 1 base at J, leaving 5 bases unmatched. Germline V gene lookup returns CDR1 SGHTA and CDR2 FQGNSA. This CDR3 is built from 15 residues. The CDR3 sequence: CASSVGTGLNYGYTF. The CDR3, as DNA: TGTGCCAGCAGCGTAGGGACAGGGCTTAACTATGGCTACACCTTC.

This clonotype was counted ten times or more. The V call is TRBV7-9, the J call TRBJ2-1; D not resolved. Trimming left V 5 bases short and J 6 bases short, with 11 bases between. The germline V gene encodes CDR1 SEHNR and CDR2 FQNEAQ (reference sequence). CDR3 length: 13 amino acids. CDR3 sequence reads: CASSPTPSNEQFF. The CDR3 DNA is TGTGCCAGCAGCCCTACCCCTAGCAATGAGCAGTTCTTC.

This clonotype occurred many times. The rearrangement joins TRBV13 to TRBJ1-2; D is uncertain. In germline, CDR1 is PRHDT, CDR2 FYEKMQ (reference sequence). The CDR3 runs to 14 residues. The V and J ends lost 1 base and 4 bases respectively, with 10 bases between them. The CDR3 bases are TGTGCCAGCAGCTTAGATCCAGAGTCCTATGGCTACACCTTC. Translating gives CASSLDPESYGYTF.

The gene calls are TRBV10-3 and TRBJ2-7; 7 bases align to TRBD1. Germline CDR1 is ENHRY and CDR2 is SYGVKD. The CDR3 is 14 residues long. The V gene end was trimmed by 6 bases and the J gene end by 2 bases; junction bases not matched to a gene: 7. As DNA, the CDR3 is TGTGCCATCAGGAGGGGGACAGCGACCTACGAGCAGTACTTC. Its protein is CAIRRGTATYEQYF.

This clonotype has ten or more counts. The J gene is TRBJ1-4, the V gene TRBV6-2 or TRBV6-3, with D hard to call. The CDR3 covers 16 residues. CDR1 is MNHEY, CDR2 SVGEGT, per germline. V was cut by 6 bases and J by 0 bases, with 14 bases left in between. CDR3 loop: CASSSIDSATNEKLFF. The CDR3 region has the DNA TGTGCCAGCAGCTCCATCGACTCTGCAACTAATGAAAAACTGTTTTTT.

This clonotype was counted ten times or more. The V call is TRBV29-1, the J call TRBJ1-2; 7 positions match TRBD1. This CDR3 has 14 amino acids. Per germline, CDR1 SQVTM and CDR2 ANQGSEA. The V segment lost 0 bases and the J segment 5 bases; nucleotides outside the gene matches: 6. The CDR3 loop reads CSVEDRDSFYGYTF. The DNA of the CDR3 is TGCAGCGTTGAAGACCGGGACAGTTTTTATGGCTACACCTTC. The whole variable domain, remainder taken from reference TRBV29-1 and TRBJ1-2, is SAVISQKPSRDICQRGTSLTIQCQVDSQVTMMFWYRQQPGQSLTLIATANQGSEATYESGFVIDKFPISRPNLTFSTLTVSNMSPEDSSIYLCSVEDRDSFYGYTFGSGTRLTVV.

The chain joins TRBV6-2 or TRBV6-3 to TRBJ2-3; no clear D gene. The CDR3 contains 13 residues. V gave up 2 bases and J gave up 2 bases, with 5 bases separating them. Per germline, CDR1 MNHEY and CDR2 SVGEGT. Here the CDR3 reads CASSYKLTDTQYF. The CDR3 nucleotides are TGTGCCAGCAGTTACAAACTCACAGATACGCAGTATTTT.

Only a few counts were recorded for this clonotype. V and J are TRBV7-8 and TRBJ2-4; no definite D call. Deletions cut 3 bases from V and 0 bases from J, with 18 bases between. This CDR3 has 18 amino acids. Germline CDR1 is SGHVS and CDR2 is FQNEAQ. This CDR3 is CASSFLAPRTKAKNIQYF. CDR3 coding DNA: TGTGCCAGCAGCTTCTTAGCTCCCCGAACAAAAGCCAAAAACATTCAGTACTTC.

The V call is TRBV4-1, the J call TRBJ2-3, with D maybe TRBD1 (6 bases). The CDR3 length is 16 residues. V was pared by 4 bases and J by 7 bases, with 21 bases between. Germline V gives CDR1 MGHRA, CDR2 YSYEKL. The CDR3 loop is CASSRGLGGWDNTQYF. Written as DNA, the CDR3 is TGCGCCAGCAGCCGCGGGCTAGGTGGATGGGACAATACGCAGTATTTT.